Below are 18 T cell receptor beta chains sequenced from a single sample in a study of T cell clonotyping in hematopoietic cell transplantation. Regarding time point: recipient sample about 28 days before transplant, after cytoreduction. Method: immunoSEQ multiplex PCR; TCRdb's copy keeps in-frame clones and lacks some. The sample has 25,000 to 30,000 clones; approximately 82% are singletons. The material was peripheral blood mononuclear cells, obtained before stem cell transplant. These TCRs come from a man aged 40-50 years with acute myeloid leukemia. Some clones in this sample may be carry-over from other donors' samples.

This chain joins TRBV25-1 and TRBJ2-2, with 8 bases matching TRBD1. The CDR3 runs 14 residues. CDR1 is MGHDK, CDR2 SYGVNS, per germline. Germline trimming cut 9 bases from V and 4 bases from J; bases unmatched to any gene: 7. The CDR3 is CASAARGLTGELFF. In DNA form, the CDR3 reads TGTGCCAGTGCCGCCAGGGGGCTCACCGGGGAGCTGTTTTTT.

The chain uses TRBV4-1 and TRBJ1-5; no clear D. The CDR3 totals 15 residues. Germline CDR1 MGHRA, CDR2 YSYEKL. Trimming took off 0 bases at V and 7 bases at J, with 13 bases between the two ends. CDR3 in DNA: TGCGCCAGCAGCCAAGAGGGCAGATCAATACAGCCCCAGCATTTT. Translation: CASSQEGRSIQPQHF.

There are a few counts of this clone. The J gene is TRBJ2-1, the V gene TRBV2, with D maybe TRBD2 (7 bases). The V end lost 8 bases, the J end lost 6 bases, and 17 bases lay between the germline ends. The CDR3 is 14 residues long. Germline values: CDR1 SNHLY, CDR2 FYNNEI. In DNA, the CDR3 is TGTGCCAGCCTAAGCCGAGGGGGGGGCAATGAGCAGTTCTTC. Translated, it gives CASLSRGGGNEQFF.

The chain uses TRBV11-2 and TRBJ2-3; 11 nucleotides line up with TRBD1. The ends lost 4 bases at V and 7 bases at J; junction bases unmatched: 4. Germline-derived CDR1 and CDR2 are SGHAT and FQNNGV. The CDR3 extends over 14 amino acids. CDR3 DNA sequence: TGTGCCAGCAGCTCGTGGGACAGGGGGAATACGCAGTATTTT. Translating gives CASSSWDRGNTQYF.

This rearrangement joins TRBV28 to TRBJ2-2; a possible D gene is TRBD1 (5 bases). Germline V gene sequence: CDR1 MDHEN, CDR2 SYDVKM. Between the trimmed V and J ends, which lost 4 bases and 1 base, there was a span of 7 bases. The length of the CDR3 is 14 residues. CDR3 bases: TGTGCCAGCAGTTCCACAGGGAACACCGGGGAGCTGTTTTTT. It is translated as CASSSTGNTGELFF.

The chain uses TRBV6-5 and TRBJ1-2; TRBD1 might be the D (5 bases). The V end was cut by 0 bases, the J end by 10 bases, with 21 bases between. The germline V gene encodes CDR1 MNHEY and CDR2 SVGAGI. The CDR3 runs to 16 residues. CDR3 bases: TGTGCCAGCAGTTACTCCACCACCCGAGGGACTCTGGTCTACACCTTC. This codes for CASSYSTTRGTLVYTF.

CDR3 DNA: TGCGCCAGCAGCCCGCAGGACAACACAGATACGCAGTATTTT. This gives the protein CASSPQDNTDTQYF. The rearrangement joins TRBV5-1 to TRBJ2-3, with D possibly being TRBD1 (5 bases). The CDR3 covers 14 residues. V gave up 4 bases and J gave up 2 bases, with 11 bases separating them. The germline CDR1 and CDR2 sequences are SGHRS and YFSETQ.

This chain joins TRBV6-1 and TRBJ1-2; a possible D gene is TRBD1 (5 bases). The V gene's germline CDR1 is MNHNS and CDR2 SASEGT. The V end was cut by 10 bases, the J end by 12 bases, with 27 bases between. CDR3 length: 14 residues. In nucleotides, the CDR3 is TGTGCCACCTCCCTAGCGTCGGGGCAGGGTGGTGACACCTTC. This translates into CATSLASGQGGDTF.

CDR3 amino acids: CASSLSGTGSYEQYF. CDR3 nucleotides: TGTGCCAGCAGTTTGTCCGGGACAGGGTCCTACGAGCAGTACTTC. The chain combines TRBV27 with TRBJ2-7, with 9 positions matching TRBD1. Per germline, CDR1 MNHEY and CDR2 SMNVEV (reference sequence). V gave up 3 bases and J gave up 1 base; unmatched junction bases: 4. CDR3 length: 15 amino acids.

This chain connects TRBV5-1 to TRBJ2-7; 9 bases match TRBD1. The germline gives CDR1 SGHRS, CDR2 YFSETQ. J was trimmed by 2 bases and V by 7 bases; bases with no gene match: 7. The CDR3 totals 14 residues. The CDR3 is CASSGGTGPYEQYF. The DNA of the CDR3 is TGCGCCAGCTCAGGGGGGACAGGGCCCTACGAGCAGTACTTC.

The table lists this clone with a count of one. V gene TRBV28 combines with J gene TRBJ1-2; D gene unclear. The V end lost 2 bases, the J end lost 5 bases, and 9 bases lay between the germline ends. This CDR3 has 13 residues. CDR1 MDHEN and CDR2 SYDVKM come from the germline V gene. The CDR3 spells CASSLPEIYGYTF. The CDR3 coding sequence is TGTGCCAGCAGTTTACCCGAAATTTATGGCTACACCTTC.

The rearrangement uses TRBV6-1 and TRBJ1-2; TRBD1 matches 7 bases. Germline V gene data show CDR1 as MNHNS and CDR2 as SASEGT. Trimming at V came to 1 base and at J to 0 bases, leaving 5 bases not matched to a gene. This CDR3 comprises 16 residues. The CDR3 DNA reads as TGTGCCAGCAGTGAAGTTCTCCAGGGGGCTAACTATGGCTACACCTTC. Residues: CASSEVLQGANYGYTF.

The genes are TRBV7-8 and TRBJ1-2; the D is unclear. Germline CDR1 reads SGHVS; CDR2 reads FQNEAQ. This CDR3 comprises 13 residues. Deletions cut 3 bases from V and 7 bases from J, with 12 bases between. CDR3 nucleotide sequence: TGTGCCAGCAGCTTCTCGTACGAGGCTGGCTACACCTTC. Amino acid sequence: CASSFSYEAGYTF.

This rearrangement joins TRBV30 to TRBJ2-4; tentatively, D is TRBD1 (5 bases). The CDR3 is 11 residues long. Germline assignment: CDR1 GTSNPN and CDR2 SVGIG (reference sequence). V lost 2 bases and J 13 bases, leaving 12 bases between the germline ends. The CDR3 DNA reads TGTGCCTGGAGTCTGGGGCGGCGACAGTACTTC. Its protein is CAWSLGRRQYF.

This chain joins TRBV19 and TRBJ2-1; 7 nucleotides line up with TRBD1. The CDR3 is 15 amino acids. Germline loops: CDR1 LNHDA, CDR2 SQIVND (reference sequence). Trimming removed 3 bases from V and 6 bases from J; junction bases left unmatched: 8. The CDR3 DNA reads TGTGCCAGTAGTATCAGTCAGGGGGTGCTCAATGAGCAGTTCTTC. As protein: CASSISQGVLNEQFF.

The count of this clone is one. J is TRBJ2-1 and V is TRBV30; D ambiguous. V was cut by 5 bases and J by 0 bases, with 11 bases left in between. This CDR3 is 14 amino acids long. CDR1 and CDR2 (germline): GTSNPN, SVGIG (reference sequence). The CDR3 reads CAWSIDLSYNEQFF. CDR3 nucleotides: TGTGCCTGGTCGATAGATCTCTCCTACAATGAGCAGTTCTTC.

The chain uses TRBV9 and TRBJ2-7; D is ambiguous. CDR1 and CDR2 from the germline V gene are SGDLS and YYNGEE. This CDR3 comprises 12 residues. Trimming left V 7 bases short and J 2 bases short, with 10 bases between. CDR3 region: CASGPSTYEQYF. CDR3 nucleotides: TGTGCCAGCGGGCCGTCGACCTACGAGCAGTACTTC.

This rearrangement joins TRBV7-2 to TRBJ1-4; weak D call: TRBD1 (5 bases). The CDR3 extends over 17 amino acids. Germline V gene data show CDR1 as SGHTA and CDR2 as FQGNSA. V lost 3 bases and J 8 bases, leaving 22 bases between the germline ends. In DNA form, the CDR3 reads TGTGCCAGCAGCTTGGGGTTATTCCAGGGTAGCCGGGAAAAACTGTTTTTT. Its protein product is CASSLGLFQGSREKLFF.